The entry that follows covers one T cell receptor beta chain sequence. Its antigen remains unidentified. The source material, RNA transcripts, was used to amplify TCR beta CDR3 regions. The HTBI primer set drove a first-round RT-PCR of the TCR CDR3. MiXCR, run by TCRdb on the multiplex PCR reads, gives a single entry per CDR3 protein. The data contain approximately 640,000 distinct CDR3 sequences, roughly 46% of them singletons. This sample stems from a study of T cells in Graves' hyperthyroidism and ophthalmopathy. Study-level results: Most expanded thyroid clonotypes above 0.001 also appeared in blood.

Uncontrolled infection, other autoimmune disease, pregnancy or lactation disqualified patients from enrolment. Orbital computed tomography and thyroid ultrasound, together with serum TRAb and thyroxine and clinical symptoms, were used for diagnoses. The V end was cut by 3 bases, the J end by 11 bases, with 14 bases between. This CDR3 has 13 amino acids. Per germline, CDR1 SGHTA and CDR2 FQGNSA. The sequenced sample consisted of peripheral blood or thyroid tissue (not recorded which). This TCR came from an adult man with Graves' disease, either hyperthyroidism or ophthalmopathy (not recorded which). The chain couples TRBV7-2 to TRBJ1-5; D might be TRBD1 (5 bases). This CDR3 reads CASSFGTLGTQHF. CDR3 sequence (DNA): TGTGCCAGCAGCTTCGGGACCCTCGGGACCCAGCATTTT. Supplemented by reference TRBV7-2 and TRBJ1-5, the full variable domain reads GAGVSQSPSNKVTEKGKDVELRCDPISGHTALYWYRQSLGQGLEFLIYFQGNSAPDKSGLPSDRFSAERTGGSVSTLTIQRTQQEDSAVYLCASSFGTLGTQHFGDGTRLSIL.